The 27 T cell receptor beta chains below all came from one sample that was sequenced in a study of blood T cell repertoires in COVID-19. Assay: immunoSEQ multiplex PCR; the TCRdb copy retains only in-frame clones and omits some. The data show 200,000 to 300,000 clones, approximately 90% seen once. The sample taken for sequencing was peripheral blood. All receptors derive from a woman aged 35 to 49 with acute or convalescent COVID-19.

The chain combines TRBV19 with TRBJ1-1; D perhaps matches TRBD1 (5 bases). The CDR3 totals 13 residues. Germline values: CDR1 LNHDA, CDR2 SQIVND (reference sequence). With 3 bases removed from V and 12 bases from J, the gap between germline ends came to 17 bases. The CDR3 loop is CASSIPGEGWSFF. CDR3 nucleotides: TGTGCCAGTAGTATCCCCGGGGAGGGGTGGTCTTTCTTT. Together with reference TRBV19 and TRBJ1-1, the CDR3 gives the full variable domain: DGGITQSPKYLFRKEGQNVTLSCEQNLNHDAMYWYRQDPGQGLRLIYYSQIVNDFQKGDIAEGYSVSREKKESFPLTVTSAQKNPTAFYLCASSIPGEGWSFFGQGTRLTVV.

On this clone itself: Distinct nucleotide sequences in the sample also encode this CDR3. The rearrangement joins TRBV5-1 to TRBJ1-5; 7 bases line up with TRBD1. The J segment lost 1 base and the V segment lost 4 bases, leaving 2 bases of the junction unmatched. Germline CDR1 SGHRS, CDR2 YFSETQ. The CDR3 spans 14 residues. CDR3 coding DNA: TGCGCCAGCAGCCCAGGGGGAAGCAATCAGCCCCAGCATTTT. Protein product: CASSPGGSNQPQHF.

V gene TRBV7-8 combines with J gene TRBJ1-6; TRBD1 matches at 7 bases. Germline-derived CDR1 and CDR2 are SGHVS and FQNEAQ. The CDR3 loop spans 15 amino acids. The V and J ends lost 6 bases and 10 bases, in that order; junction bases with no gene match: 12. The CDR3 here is CASSFEPGGYSPLHF. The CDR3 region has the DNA TGTGCCAGCAGTTTTGAACCAGGGGGATACTCACCCCTCCACTTT. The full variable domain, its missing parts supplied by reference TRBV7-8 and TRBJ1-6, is GAGVSQSPRYKVAKRGQDVALRCDPISGHVSLFWYQQALGQGPEFLTYFQNEAQLDKSGLPSDRFFAERPEGSVSTLKIQRTQQEDSAVYLCASSFEPGGYSPLHFGNGTRLTVT.

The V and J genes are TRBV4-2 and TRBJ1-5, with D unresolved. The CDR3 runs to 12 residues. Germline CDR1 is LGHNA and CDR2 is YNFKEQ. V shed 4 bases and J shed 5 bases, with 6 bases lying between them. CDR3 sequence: CASSRGDQPQHF. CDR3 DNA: TGTGCCAGCAGCCGGGGAGATCAGCCCCAGCATTTT.

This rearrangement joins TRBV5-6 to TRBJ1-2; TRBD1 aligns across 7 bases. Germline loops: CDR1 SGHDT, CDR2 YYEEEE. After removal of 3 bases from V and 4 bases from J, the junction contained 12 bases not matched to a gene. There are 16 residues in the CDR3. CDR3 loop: CASSSGTALPLYGYTF. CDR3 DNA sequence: TGTGCCAGCAGCTCAGGGACAGCCTTACCTCTCTATGGCTACACCTTC.

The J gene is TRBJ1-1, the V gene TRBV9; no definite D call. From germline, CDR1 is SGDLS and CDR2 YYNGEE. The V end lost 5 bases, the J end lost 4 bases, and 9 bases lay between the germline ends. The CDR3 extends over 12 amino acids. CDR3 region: CASSPHSTEAFF. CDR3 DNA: TGTGCCAGCAGTCCCCATAGCACTGAAGCTTTCTTT.

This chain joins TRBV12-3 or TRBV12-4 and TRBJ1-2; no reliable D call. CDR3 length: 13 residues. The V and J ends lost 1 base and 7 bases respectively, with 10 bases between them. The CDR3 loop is CASSLVRGSGYTF. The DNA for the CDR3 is TGTGCCAGCAGTTTAGTTCGCGGGTCTGGCTACACCTTC.

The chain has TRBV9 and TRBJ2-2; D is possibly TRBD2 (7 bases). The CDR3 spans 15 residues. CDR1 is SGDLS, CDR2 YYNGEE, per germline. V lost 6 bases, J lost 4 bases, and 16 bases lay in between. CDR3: CASMKGGLSTGELFF. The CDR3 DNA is TGTGCCAGCATGAAGGGGGGGCTTAGCACCGGGGAGCTGTTTTTT.

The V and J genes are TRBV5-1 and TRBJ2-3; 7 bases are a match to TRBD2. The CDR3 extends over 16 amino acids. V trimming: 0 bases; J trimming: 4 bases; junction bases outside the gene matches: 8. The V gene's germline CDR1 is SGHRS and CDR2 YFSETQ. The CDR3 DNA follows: TGCGCCAGCAGCTTGGAACGGCGGGGGAGGGCAGATACGCAGTATTTT. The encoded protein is CASSLERRGRADTQYF.

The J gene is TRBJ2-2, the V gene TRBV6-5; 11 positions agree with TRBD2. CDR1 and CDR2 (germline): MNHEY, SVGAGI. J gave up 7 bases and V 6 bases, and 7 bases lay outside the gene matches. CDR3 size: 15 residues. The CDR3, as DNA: TGTGCCAGCAGATTAGCGGGGGGGCCCAACGGGGAGCTGTTTTTT. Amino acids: CASRLAGGPNGELFF.

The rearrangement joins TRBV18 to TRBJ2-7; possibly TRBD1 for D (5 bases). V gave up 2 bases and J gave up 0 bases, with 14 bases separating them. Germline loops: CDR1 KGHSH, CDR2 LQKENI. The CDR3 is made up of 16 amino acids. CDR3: CASSPSLGADSYEQYV. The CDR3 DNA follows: TGTGCCAGCTCACCATCCCTAGGGGCGGACTCCTACGAGCAGTACGTC.

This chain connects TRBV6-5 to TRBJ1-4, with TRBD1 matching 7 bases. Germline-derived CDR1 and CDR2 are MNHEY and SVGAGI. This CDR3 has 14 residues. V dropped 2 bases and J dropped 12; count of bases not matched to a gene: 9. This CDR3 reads CASSYGDRVNELFF. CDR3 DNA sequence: TGTGCCAGCAGTTACGGAGACAGGGTGAATGAACTGTTTTTT.

The CDR3 coding sequence is TGTGCCAGCTCATATGGCAGGGGGCAGGAGACCCAGTACTTC. It specifies CASSYGRGQETQYF. The chain couples TRBV18 to TRBJ2-5; 8 bases are a match to TRBD1. Germline CDR1 is KGHSH and CDR2 is LQKENI. This CDR3 has 14 amino acids. V dropped 5 bases and J dropped 5; count of bases not matched to a gene: 7.

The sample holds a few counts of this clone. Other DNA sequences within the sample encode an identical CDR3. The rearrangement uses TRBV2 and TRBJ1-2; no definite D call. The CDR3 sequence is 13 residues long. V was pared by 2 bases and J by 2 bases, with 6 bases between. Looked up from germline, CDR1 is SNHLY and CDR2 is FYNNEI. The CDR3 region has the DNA TGTGCCAGCAGTGAAACGGGAAACTATGGCTACACCTTC. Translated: CASSETGNYGYTF.

The CDR3 coding sequence is TGTGCCATCAGTGAGTCTTCACATCCTAACTATGGCTACACCTTC. This translates into CAISESSHPNYGYTF. This sequence joins TRBV10-3 and TRBJ1-2; D is unresolved. The germline V gene encodes CDR1 ENHRY and CDR2 SYGVKD. CDR3 length: 15 residues. Between the trimmed V and J ends, which lost 0 bases and 0 bases, there was a span of 8 bases.

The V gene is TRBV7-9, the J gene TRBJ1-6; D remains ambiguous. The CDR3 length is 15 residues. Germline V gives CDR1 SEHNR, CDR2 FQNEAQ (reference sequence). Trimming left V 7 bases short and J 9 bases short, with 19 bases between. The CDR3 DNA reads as TGTGCCAGCACCCCTGGCCGGGATATAGGTTCACCCCTCCACTTT. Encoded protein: CASTPGRDIGSPLHF.

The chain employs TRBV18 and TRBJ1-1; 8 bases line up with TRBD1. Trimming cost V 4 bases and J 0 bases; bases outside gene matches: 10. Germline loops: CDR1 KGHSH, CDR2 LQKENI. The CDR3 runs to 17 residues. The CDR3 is CASSLSGQAGLNTEAFF. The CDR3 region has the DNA TGTGCCAGCTCACTTTCGGGACAGGCGGGCTTGAACACTGAAGCTTTCTTT.

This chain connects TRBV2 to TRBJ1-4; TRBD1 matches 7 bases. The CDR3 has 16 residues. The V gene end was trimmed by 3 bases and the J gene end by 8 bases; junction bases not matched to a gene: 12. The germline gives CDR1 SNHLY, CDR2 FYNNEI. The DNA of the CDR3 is TGTGCCAGCAGTGAGGGTTATGAGGGGGCGCGGGAAAAACTGTTTTTT. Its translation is CASSEGYEGAREKLFF. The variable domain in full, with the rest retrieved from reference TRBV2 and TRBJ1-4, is EPEVTQTPSHQVTQMGQEVILRCVPISNHLYFYWYRQILGQKVEFLVSFYNNEISEKSEIFDDQFSVERPDGSNFTLKIRSTKLEDSAMYFCASSEGYEGAREKLFFGSGTQLSVL.

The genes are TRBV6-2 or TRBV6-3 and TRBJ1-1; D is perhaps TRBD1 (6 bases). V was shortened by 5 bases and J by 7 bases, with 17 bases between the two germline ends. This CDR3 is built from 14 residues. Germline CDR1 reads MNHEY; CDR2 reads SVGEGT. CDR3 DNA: TGTGCCAGCAGTCCCCGTAGACAGGTCTATGAAGCTTTCTTT. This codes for CASSPRRQVYEAFF.

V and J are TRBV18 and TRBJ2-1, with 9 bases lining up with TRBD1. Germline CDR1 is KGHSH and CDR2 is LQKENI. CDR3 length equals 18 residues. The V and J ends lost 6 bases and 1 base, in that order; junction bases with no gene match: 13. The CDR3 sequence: CASSSGTGSVGSYNEQFF. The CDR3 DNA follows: TGTGCCAGCTCCTCCGGGACAGGGTCAGTAGGGTCCTACAATGAGCAGTTCTTC.

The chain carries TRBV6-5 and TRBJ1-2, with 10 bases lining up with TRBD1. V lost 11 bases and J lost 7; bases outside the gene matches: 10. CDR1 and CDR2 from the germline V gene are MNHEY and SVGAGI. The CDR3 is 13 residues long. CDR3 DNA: TGTGCCGTTCCGGCGGGACAGGGGACTGGCTACACCTTC. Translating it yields CAVPAGQGTGYTF.

CDR3 nucleotide sequence: TGTGCCAGCAGCTTGGCGATACGGGGGAGGGGCACCGGGGAGCTGTTTTTT. Amino acids: CASSLAIRGRGTGELFF. V and J are TRBV5-5 and TRBJ2-2, with 7 bases identical to TRBD2. Germline V lookup: CDR1 SGHKS, CDR2 YYEKEE (reference sequence). This CDR3 spans 17 amino acids. Trimming at V came to 0 bases and at J to 4 bases, leaving 9 bases not matched to a gene.

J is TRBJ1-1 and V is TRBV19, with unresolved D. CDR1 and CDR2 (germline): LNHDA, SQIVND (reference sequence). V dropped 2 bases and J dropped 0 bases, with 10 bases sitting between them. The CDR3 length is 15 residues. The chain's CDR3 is CASSIIRLVNTEAFF. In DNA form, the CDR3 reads TGTGCCAGTAGTATAATCAGACTTGTGAACACTGAAGCTTTCTTT.

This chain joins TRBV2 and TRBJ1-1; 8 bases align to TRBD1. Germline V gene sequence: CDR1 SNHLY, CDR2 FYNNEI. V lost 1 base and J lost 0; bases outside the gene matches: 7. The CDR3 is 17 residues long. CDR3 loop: CASSEVKTGVMNTEAFF. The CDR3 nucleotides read TGTGCCAGCAGTGAAGTAAAGACAGGGGTTATGAACACTGAAGCTTTCTTT. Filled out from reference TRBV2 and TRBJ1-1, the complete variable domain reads EPEVTQTPSHQVTQMGQEVILRCVPISNHLYFYWYRQILGQKVEFLVSFYNNEISEKSEIFDDQFSVERPDGSNFTLKIRSTKLEDSAMYFCASSEVKTGVMNTEAFFGQGTRLTVV.

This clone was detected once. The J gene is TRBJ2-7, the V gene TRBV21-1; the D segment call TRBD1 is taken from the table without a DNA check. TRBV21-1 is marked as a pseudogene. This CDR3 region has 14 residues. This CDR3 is CASSSRDRVTEQYV. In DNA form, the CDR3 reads TGTGCCAGCAGCTCCCGGGACAGGGTTACCGAGCAGTACGTC.

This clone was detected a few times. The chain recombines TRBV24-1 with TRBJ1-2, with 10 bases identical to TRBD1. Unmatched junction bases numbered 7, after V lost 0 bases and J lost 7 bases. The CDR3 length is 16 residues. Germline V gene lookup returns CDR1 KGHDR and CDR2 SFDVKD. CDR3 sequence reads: CATSDLSARDRGGYTF. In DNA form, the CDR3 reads TGTGCCACCAGTGATTTGTCGGCCCGGGACAGGGGTGGCTACACCTTC.

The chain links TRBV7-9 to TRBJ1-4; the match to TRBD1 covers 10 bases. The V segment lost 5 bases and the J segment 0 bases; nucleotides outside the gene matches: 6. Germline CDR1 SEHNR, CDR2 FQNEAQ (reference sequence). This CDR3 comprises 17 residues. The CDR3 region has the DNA TGTGCCAGCAGCGAAGGGGACAGGGGAGCAACTAATGAAAAACTGTTTTTT. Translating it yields CASSEGDRGATNEKLFF.